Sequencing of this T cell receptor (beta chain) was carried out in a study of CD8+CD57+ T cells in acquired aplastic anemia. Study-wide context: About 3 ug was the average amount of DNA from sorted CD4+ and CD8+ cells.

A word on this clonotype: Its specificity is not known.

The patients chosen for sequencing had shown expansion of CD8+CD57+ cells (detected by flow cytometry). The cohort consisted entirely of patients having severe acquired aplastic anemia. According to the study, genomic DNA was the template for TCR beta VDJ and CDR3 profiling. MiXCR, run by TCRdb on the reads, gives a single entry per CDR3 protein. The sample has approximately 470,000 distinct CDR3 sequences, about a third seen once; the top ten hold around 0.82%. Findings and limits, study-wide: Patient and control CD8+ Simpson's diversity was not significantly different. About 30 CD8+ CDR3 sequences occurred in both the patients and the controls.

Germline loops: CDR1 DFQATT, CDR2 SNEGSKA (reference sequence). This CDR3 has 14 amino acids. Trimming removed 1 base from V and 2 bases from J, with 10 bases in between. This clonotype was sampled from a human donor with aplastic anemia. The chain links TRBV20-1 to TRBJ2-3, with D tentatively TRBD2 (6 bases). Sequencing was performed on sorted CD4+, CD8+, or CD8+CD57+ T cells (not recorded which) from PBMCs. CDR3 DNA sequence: TGCAGTGCTAGAGTAGCTAGCGACACAGATACGCAGTATTTT. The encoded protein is CSARVASDTDTQYF.